Sequencing of this T cell receptor beta chain was carried out in a study of T-cell memory formation after mild COVID-19. V lost 5 bases and J lost 0; bases outside the gene matches: 5. Germline V gene lookup returns CDR1 KGHDR and CDR2 SFDVKD. The CDR3 contains 16 residues. TCRdb re-derived calls from the 5' RACE reads in MiXCR, one entry per CDR3 protein. The sample holds 200,000 to 250,000 distinct CDR3 sequences; approximately 10% are singletons and the top ten take roughly 4%. The chain has TRBV24-1 and TRBJ2-2, with 7 bases identical to TRBD1. This receptor was obtained from a man younger than 35 who had mild COVID-19 (a few samples of this study predate the infection). Cell type and time point are not known. Sequencing input: PBMCs or a T cell subset sorted from them (not recorded which). The CDR3 sequence is CATSVNRGANTGELFF. CDR3 DNA sequence: TGTGCCACCAGTGTCAACAGGGGAGCGAACACCGGGGAGCTGTTTTTT.